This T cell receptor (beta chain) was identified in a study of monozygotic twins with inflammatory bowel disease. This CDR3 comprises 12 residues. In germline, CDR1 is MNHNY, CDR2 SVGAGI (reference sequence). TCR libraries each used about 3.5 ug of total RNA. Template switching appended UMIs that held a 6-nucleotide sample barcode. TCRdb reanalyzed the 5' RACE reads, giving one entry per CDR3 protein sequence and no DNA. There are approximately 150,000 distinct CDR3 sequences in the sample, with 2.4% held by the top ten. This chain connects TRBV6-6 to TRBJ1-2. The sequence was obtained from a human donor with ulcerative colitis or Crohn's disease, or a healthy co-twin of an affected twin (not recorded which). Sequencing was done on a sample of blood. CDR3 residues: CASRRHNYGYTF.